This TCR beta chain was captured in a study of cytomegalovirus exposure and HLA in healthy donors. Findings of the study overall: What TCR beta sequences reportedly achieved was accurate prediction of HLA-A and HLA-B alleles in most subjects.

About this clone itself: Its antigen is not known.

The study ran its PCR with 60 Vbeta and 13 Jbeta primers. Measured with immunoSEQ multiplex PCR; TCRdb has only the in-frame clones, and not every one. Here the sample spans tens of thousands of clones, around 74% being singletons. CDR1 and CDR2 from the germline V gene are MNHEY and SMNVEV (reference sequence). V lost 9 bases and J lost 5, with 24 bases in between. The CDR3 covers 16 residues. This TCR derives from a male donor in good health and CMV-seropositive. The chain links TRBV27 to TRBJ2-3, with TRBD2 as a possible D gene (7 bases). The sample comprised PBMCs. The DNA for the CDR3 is TGTGCCAGACACTCTGGGCTAGGGGGGGGGCTAGATACGCAGTATTTT. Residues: CARHSGLGGGLDTQYF.